This T cell receptor beta chain is from a study of shared clonotypes between healthy human individuals. This clone has a single count. The CDR3 extends over 16 amino acids. Trimming took 5 bases from V and 2 from J; bases not matched to a gene: 12. CDR1 is MGHRA, CDR2 YSYEKL, per germline. Generated by immunoSEQ multiplex PCR, the TCRdb table keeps only in-frame clones and is missing some. In the table there are 600,000 or so clones, nearly 98% of which are singletons. CD45RO-negative, CCR7-selected cells formed the naive CD8 fraction, which excluded terminally differentiated effector memory CD45RA+ cells.

The source is a man between 25 and 39 years old in good health. The rearrangement joins TRBV4-1 to TRBJ2-7; 7 bases match TRBD1. The sample taken for sequencing was naive CD8+ T cells sorted from blood. CDR3 DNA sequence: TGCGCCAGCAGCTTCGCGATAGGCCAGGGGGCCTACGAGCAGTACTTC. Amino acid sequence: CASSFAIGQGAYEQYF.